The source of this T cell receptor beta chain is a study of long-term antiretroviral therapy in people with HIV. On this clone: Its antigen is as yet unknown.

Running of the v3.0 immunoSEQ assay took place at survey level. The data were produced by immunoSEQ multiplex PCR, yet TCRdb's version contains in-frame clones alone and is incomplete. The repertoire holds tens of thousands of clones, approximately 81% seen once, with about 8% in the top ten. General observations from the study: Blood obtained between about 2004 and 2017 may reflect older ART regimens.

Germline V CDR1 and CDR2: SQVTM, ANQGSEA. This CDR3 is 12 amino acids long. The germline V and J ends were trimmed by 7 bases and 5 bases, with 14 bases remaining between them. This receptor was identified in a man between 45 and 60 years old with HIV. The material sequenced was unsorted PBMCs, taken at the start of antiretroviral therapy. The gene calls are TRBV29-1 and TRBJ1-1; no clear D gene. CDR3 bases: TGCAGCGCCGGGGATGAAGGGACTGAAGCTTTCTTT. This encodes CSAGDEGTEAFF.